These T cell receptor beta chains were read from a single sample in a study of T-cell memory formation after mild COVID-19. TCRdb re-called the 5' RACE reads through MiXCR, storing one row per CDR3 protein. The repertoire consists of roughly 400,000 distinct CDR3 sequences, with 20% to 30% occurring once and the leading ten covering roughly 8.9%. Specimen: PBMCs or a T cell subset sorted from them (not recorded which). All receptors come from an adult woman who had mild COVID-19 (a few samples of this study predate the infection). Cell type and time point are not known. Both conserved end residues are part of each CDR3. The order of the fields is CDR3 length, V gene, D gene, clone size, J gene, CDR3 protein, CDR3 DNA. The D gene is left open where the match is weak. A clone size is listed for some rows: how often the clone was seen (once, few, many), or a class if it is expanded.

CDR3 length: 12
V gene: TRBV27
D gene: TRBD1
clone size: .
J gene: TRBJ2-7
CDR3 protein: CASSTGGYEQYF
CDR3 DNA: TGTGCCAGTAGCACAGGGGGATACGAGCAGTACTTC

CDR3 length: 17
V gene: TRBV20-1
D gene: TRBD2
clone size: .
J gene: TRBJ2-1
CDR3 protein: CSARDPRTSGSPYEQFF
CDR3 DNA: TGCAGTGCTAGAGATCCCAGGACTAGCGGGAGTCCCTATGAGCAGTTCTTC

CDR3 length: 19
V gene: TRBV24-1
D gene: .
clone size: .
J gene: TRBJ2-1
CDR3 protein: CATSDLRGGHRSSYNEQFF
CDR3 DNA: TGTGCCACCAGTGATTTGAGGGGGGGCCACCGGAGCTCCTACAATGAGCAGTTCTTC

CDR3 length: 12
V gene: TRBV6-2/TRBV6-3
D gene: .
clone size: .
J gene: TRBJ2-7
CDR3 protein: CASSYGRNEQYF
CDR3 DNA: TGTGCCAGCAGTTACGGGAGGAATGAGCAGTACTTC

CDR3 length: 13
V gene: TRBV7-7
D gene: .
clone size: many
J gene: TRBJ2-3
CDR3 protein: CASSFVPTDTQYF
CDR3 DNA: TGTGCTAGCAGCTTTGTTCCCACAGATACGCAGTATTTT

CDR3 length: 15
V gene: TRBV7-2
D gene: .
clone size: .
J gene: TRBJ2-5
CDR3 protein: CASSLGGAGVETQYF
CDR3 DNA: TGTGCCAGCAGCTTAGGGGGGGCAGGGGTAGAGACCCAGTACTTC

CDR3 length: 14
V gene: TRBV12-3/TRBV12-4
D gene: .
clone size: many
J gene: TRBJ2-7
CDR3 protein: CASSLRPGGYEQYF
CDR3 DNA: TGTGCCAGCAGTCTGAGACCGGGTGGCTACGAGCAGTACTTC

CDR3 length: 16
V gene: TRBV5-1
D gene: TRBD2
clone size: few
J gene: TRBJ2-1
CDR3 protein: CASSLLAGITYNEQFF
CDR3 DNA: TGCGCCAGCAGCCTGTTAGCGGGGATCACCTACAATGAGCAGTTCTTC

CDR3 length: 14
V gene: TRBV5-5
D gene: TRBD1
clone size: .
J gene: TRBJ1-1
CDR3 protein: CASSYQGGGTEAFF
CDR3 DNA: TGTGCCAGCAGCTACCAGGGGGGTGGAACTGAAGCTTTCTTT

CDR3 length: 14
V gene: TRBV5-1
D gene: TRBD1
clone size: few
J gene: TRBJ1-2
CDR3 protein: CASSYGGQGYGYTF
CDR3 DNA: TGCGCCAGCAGCTACGGGGGACAGGGCTATGGCTACACCTTC

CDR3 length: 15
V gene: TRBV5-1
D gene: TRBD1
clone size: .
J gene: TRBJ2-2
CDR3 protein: CASSLAGQDTGELFF
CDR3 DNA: TGCGCCAGCAGCTTGGCCGGACAGGACACCGGGGAGCTGTTTTTT

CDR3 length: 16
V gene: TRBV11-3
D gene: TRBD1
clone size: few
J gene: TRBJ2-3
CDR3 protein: CASSRGQTKFTDTQYF
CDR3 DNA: TGTGCCAGCAGCCGGGGACAGACTAAATTCACAGATACGCAGTATTTT

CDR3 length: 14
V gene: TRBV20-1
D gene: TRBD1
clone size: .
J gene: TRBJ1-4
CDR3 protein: CSASQGGASEKLFF
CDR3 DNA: TGCAGTGCGTCACAAGGGGGCGCAAGTGAAAAACTGTTTTTT

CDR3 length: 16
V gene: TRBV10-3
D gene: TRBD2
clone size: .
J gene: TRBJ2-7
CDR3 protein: CAISMQRTSGTYEQYF
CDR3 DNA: TGTGCCATCAGTATGCAACGGACTAGCGGAACCTACGAGCAGTACTTC

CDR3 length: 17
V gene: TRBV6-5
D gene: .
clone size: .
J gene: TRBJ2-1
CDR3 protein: CASSFSGMEGSYNEQFF
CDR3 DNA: TGTGCCAGCAGTTTCTCTGGGATGGAAGGATCCTACAATGAGCAGTTCTTC

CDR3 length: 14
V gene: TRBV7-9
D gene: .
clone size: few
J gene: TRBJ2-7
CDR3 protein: CASSLGSGENEQYF
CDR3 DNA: TGTGCCAGCAGCTTAGGGTCAGGGGAGAACGAGCAGTACTTC

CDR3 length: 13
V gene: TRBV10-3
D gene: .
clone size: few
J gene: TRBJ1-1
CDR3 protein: CAISGGGRTEAFF
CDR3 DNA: TGTGCCATCAGTGGGGGAGGGAGGACTGAAGCTTTCTTT

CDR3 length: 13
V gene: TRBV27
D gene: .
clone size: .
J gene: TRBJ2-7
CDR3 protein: CASSLGPDYEQYF
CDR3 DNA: TGTGCCAGCAGTCTGGGGCCGGACTACGAGCAGTACTTC

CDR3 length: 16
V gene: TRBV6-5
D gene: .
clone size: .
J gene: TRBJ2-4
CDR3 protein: CASSPRNRERGDIQYF
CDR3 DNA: TGTGCCAGCAGCCCCAGGAACAGGGAACGAGGTGACATTCAGTACTTC

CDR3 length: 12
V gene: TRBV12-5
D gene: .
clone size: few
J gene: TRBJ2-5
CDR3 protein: CASGLREETQYF
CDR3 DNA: TGTGCTAGTGGTTTGCGGGAAGAGACCCAGTACTTC

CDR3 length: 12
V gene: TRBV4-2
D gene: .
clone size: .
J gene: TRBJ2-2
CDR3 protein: CASSQDRGELFF
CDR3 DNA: TGTGCCAGCAGCCAAGATCGGGGGGAGCTGTTTTTT

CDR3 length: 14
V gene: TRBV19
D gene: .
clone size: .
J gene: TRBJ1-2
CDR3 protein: CASSIDPWGRDYTF
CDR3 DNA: TGTGCCAGTAGTATAGATCCGTGGGGTCGAGACTACACCTTC

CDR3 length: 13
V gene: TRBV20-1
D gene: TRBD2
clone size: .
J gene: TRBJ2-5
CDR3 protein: CSATSGRGETQYF
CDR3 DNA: TGCAGTGCCACTAGCGGACGAGGGGAGACCCAGTACTTC

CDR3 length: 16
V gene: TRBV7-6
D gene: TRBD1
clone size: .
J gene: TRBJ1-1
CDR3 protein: CASSPWDSQLNTEAFF
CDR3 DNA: TGTGCCAGCAGCCCCTGGGACAGCCAATTGAACACTGAAGCTTTCTTT

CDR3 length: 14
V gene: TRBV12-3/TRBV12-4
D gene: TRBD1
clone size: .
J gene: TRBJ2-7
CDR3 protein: CASGDTDREYEQYF
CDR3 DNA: TGTGCCAGCGGGGACACGGACAGGGAGTACGAGCAGTACTTC

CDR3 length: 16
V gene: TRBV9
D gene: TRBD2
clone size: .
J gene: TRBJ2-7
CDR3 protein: CASSPQVGGSDYEQYF
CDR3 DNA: TGTGCCAGCAGCCCCCAGGTTGGCGGGAGTGATTACGAGCAGTACTTC

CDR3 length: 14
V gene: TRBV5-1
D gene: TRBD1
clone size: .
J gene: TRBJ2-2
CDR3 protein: CASSQGAGTGELFF
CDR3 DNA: TGCGCCAGCAGTCAGGGGGCAGGCACCGGGGAGCTGTTTTTT

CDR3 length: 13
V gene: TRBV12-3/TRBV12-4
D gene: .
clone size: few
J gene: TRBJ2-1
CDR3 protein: CASSPSRGNEQFF
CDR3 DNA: TGTGCCAGCAGTCCCTCACGGGGAAATGAGCAGTTCTTC

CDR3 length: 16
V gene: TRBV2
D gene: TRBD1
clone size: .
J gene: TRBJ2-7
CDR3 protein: CASSMAGGQGSHEQYF
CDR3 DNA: TGTGCCAGCAGTATGGCCGGAGGACAGGGGTCCCACGAGCAGTACTTC

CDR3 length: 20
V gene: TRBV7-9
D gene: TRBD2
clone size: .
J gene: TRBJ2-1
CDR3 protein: CASRGGRLAGGSRSYNEQFF
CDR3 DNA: TGTGCCAGCAGGGGGGGAAGACTAGCGGGAGGATCGCGCTCCTACAATGAGCAGTTCTTC

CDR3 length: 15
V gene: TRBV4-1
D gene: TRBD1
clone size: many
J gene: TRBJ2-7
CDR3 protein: CASSPGQGPSYEQYF
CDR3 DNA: TGCGCCAGCAGCCCAGGACAGGGGCCTTCCTACGAGCAGTACTTC

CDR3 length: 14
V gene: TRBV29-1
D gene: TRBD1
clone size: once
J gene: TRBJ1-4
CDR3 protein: CSAKTGGGGEKLFF
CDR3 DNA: TGCAGCGCAAAAACAGGGGGCGGGGGTGAAAAACTGTTTTTT

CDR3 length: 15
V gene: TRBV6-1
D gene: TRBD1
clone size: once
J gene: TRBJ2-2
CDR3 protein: CASRRQGPNAGELFF
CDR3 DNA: TGTGCCAGCAGAAGACAGGGTCCGAACGCCGGGGAGCTGTTTTTT

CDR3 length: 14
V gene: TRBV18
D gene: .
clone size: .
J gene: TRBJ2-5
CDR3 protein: CASSPSDGQETQYF
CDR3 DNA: TGTGCCAGCTCACCTTCTGACGGACAAGAGACCCAGTACTTC

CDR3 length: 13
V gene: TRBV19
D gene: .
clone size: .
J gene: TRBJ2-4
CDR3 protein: CASTDQGWGIQYF
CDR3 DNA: TGTGCCAGTACCGACCAGGGATGGGGCATTCAGTACTTC

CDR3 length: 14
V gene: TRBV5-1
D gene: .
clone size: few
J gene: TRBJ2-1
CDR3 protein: CASSLPPLGDEQFF
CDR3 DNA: TGCGCCAGCAGCTTGCCCCCCCTAGGGGATGAGCAGTTCTTC

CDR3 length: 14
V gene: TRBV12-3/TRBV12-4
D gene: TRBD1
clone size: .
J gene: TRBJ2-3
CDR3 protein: CASSRDRVGDTQYF
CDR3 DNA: TGTGCCAGCAGCCGGGACAGGGTGGGAGATACGCAGTATTTT

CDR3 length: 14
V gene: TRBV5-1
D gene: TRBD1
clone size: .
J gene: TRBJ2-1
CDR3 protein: CASSTDRASDEQFF
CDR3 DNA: TGCGCCAGCAGCACTGACAGGGCGAGCGATGAGCAGTTCTTC

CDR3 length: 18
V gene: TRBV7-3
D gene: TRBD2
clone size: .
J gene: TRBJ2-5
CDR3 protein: CASSLKGLAGGPVETQYF
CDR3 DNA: TGTGCCAGCAGCTTAAAGGGTCTAGCGGGGGGGCCGGTGGAGACCCAGTACTTC

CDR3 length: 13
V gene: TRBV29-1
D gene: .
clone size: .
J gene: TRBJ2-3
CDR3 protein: CSVGGKLADTQYF
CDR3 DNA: TGCAGCGTTGGGGGGAAATTGGCAGATACGCAGTATTTT

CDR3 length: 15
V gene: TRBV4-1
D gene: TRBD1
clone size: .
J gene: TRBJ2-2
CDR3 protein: CASSGQGANAGELFF
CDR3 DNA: TGCGCCAGTTCCGGACAGGGGGCTAACGCCGGGGAGCTGTTTTTT